These 11 T cell receptor beta chains share one sample of origin, sequenced in a study of T cell responses to AZD1222 COVID-19 vaccine. Profiling relied on immunoSEQ multiplex PCR, and the TCRdb table lists in-frame clones only, not all of them. The sample records around 180,000 clones, about 91% being singletons. Specimen: peripheral blood, collected on day 0 of AZD1222 vaccination. Source of these receptors: an adult in good health.

This CDR3 reads CASSAPPGPRDQPQHF. DNA of the CDR3: TGTGCCAGCAGTGCCCCCCCAGGGCCTCGCGATCAGCCCCAGCATTTT. The rearrangement uses TRBV2 and TRBJ1-5; the D gene is possibly TRBD1 (5 bases). Germline V gene sequence: CDR1 SNHLY, CDR2 FYNNEI. V dropped 4 bases and J dropped 5 bases, with 18 bases sitting between them. The CDR3 is 16 residues long.

The V gene is TRBV5-1, the J gene TRBJ2-1, with TRBD2 matching over 13 bases. The CDR3 spans 13 residues. Germline V gene data show CDR1 as SGHRS and CDR2 as YFSETQ. V trimming: 7 bases; J trimming: 6 bases; junction bases outside the gene matches: 1. The CDR3 region has the DNA TGCGCCAGCCGGACTAGCGGGGGCAATGAGCAGTTCTTC. Protein product: CASRTSGGNEQFF.

This chain links TRBV2 with TRBJ2-3, with 9 bases lining up with TRBD2. In germline, CDR1 is SNHLY, CDR2 FYNNEI. The CDR3 loop spans 13 amino acids. V was clipped by 4 bases and J by 10 bases; unmatched bases: 6. The CDR3 loop is CASSAGGGGAQYF. The CDR3 DNA is TGTGCCAGCAGTGCAGGCGGCGGGGGGGCGCAGTATTTT.

V is TRBV19 and J is TRBJ1-1; D is ambiguous. CDR3 size: 14 residues. Per germline, CDR1 LNHDA and CDR2 SQIVND (reference sequence). The V and J ends lost 5 bases and 0 bases respectively, with 10 bases between them. Here the CDR3 reads CASSLIGLNTEAFF. In DNA, the CDR3 is TGTGCCAGTAGTCTTATAGGTCTGAACACTGAAGCTTTCTTT.

The table lists this clone with a count of one. The chain combines TRBV5-1 with TRBJ1-4, with D tentatively TRBD1 (6 bases). CDR3 length equals 15 residues. Between the trimmed V and J ends, which lost 4 bases and 4 bases, there was a span of 14 bases. Germline lookup yields CDR1 SGHRS and CDR2 YFSETQ. The CDR3 region is CASSLRGIYNEKLFF. CDR3 nucleotide sequence: TGCGCCAGCAGCCTTAGGGGGATTTATAATGAAAAACTGTTTTTT.

The CDR3 region is CASSEGDSNQPQHF. The CDR3 DNA is TGTGCCAGCAGCGAAGGGGATAGCAATCAGCCCCAGCATTTT. V and J are TRBV7-2 and TRBJ1-5, with D possibly being TRBD1 (5 bases). This CDR3 spans 14 amino acids. Trimming cost V 5 bases and J 0 bases, with 8 bases left between them. In germline, CDR1 is SGHTA, CDR2 FQGNSA.

The rearrangement links TRBV7-3 to TRBJ1-1, with 9 bases lining up with TRBD1. The germline V gene encodes CDR1 SGHTA and CDR2 FQGTGA. This CDR3 is built from 13 residues. V shed 7 bases, J shed 4 bases, and the junction held 4 bases outside the gene matches. CDR3 bases: TGTGCCAGCACCGCGACAGGGGGCACTGAAGCTTTCTTT. This translates into CASTATGGTEAFF.

V is TRBV28 and J is TRBJ1-2; TRBD1 might be the D (5 bases). This CDR3 is 16 amino acids long. CDR1 and CDR2 from the germline V gene are MDHEN and SYDVKM. V was cut by 3 bases and J by 3 bases, with 17 bases left in between. The CDR3 is CASSFAPVGVDYGYTF. CDR3 DNA: TGTGCCAGCAGTTTCGCCCCTGTGGGGGTAGACTATGGCTACACCTTC.

V and J are TRBV6-5 and TRBJ2-7, with TRBD1 matching 8 bases. This CDR3 contains 13 residues. CDR1 MNHEY and CDR2 SVGAGI come from the germline V gene. Unmatched junction bases numbered 4, after V lost 5 bases and J lost 4 bases. This chain's CDR3 is CASSTDRGYEQYF. CDR3 DNA: TGTGCCAGCAGTACAGACAGGGGTTACGAGCAGTACTTC.

This chain connects TRBV6-5 to TRBJ2-3; 8 positions agree with TRBD2. This CDR3 contains 15 residues. The V segment lost 5 bases and the J segment 5 bases; nucleotides outside the gene matches: 9. Germline CDR1 is MNHEY and CDR2 is SVGAGI. The CDR3 nucleotides read TGTGCCAGCAGTCCCCCCGCGGGGGGTAGAGATACGCAGTATTTT. Encoded protein: CASSPPAGGRDTQYF.

The V and J genes are TRBV7-9 and TRBJ1-1; D not certain. V shed 5 bases and J shed 6 bases, with 10 bases lying between them. Per germline, CDR1 SEHNR and CDR2 FQNEAQ (reference sequence). This CDR3 has 12 residues. For the CDR3, the DNA is TGTGCCAGCAGCCCCGAGAGTTCTGAAGCTTTCTTT. This sequence encodes CASSPESSEAFF.